The present TCR beta chain was sequenced within a study of T cells after yellow fever vaccination. MiXCR, applied by TCRdb to the 5' RACE reads, yields one record per CDR3 protein. The data show 620,000 or so distinct CDR3 sequences, about 12% seen once. Per the germline V gene, CDR1 is MNHEY and CDR2 is SVGEGT. The V segment lost 0 bases and the J segment 7 bases; nucleotides outside the gene matches: 6. The CDR3 sequence is 15 residues long. The clonotype comes from a man younger than 45 who received the YFV17D yellow fever vaccine. The sample was PBMCs, taken on the day of the yellow fever booster vaccination. This chain uses TRBV6-2 or TRBV6-3 with TRBJ2-1, with TRBD2 matching 7 bases. CDR3 residues: CASSYSREVGNEQFF. In DNA form, the CDR3 reads TGTGCCAGCAGTTACTCACGGGAGGTGGGAAATGAGCAGTTCTTC.